Presented here are 25 T cell receptor beta chains from one specimen sequenced in a study of cytomegalovirus exposure and HLA in healthy donors. This PCR relied on a set of 60 Vbeta primers and 13 Jbeta primers. The repertoire was sequenced with immunoSEQ multiplex PCR; TCRdb's copy has only in-frame clones and lacks some. The sample includes around 120,000 clones, roughly four fifths of them seen just once. Sequencing was performed on PBMCs. These receptors originate from a man aged 50 to 60 in good health and CMV-seropositive.

The chain is built from TRBV13 and TRBJ1-1; 7 nucleotides line up with TRBD1. Trimming at V came to 4 bases and at J to 0 bases, leaving 11 bases not matched to a gene. The germline V gene encodes CDR1 PRHDT and CDR2 FYEKMQ (reference sequence). The CDR3 is 17 amino acids. Written as DNA, the CDR3 is TGTGCCAGCAGCTCAAGAGACAGGGCTCCTTTGAACACTGAAGCTTTCTTT. This encodes CASSSRDRAPLNTEAFF.

V is TRBV10-3 and J is TRBJ2-5; 12 bases line up with TRBD1. Germline lookup yields CDR1 ENHRY and CDR2 SYGVKD. The CDR3 is 14 amino acids. Trimming took 6 bases from V and 5 from J; bases not matched to a gene: 4. The CDR3 is CAIRGTGGFETQYF. For the CDR3, the DNA is TGTGCCATCAGGGGGACAGGGGGCTTCGAGACCCAGTACTTC.

This chain connects TRBV6-5 to TRBJ2-1; D remains unclear. This CDR3 contains 15 residues. Per germline, CDR1 MNHEY and CDR2 SVGAGI. V was clipped by 2 bases and J by 4 bases, with 12 bases between them. CDR3 coding DNA: TGTGCCAGCAGTTACATGGCGGAGCAGTACAATGAGCAGTTCTTC. This codes for CASSYMAEQYNEQFF.

The chain has TRBV7-2 and TRBJ2-7; 13 nucleotides match TRBD2. V shed 1 base, J shed 7 bases, and the junction held 10 bases outside the gene matches. Germline V lookup: CDR1 SGHTA, CDR2 FQGNSA. The CDR3 is 17 amino acids. The CDR3, as DNA: TGTGCCAGCAGCTTAGGAGGTACTAGCGGGAGGGCAAGGGAGCAGTACTTC. It encodes CASSLGGTSGRAREQYF.

Details on this clone: At one end, the junction sequence differs from germline, possibly due to a read error. The chain links TRBV5-1 to TRBJ2-2; D unclear. The CDR3 contains 15 residues. Germline lookup yields CDR1 SGHRS and CDR2 YFSETQ. CDR3: CASSLNYPNTEELFF. The CDR3 DNA is TGCGCCAGCAGCTTGAATTATCCGAACACCGAGGAGCTGTTTTTT.

As to this clone: Additional DNA sequences in this sample encode the identical CDR3. The chain employs TRBV6-5 and TRBJ2-1, with TRBD1 matching over 7 bases. The CDR3 is made up of 16 amino acids. The germline CDR1 and CDR2 sequences are MNHEY and SVGAGI. V gave up 0 bases and J gave up 4 bases; unmatched junction bases: 6. Written as DNA, the CDR3 is TGTGCCAGCAGTTACTCGGGTCAGGGGGTGTACAATGAGCAGTTCTTC. It translates to CASSYSGQGVYNEQFF.

With respect to this clone: One end of the junction varies from germline; a read error may be responsible. V is TRBV6-5 and J is TRBJ1-2; 8 bases are shared with TRBD1. This CDR3 is 15 amino acids long. Germline V gives CDR1 MNHEY, CDR2 SVGAGI. This chain's CDR3 is CVSRDRDRWDYGYTF. CDR3 sequence (DNA): TGTGTCAGCAGAGACCGGGACAGGTGGGACTATGGCTACACCTTC.

This clone has more than one count but fewer than ten. This chain links TRBV10-3 with TRBJ2-7; 10 positions match TRBD1. Germline-derived CDR1 and CDR2 are ENHRY and SYGVKD. The CDR3 is 12 amino acids. J gave up 4 bases and V 10 bases, and 4 bases lay outside the gene matches. CDR3 nucleotides: TGTGCCACTGCGGGACAGGGGTACGAGCAGTACTTC. It yields the protein CATAGQGYEQYF.

The V gene is TRBV5-1, the J gene TRBJ1-1, with TRBD1 identical over 7 bases. J was trimmed by 2 bases and V by 3 bases; bases with no gene match: 1. Germline V CDR1 and CDR2: SGHRS, YFSETQ. The CDR3 has 13 residues. CDR3 sequence reads: CASSWDSNTEAFF. DNA for the CDR3: TGCGCCAGCAGCTGGGACAGTAACACTGAAGCTTTCTTT. Complete variable domain (other parts from reference TRBV5-1 and TRBJ1-1): KAGVTQTPRYLIKTRGQQVTLSCSPISGHRSVSWYQQTPGQGLQFLFEYFSETQRNKGNFPGRFSGRQFSNSRSEMNVSTLELGDSALYLCASSWDSNTEAFFGQGTRLTVV.

The chain couples TRBV7-9 to TRBJ1-1; D is unresolved. The CDR3 extends over 12 amino acids. Germline assignment: CDR1 SEHNR and CDR2 FQNEAQ (reference sequence). Trimming took 3 bases from V and 0 from J, leaving 2 bases between them. The CDR3 DNA follows: TGTGCCAGCAGCTTTATGAACACTGAAGCTTTCTTT. Translated: CASSFMNTEAFF.

The rearrangement uses TRBV9 and TRBJ1-1, with D perhaps matching TRBD1 (6 bases). The CDR3 covers 14 residues. Germline lookup yields CDR1 SGDLS and CDR2 YYNGEE. V was cut by 3 bases and J by 6 bases, with 15 bases left in between. The CDR3 is CASSGTGLLAEAFF. The CDR3 nucleotides read TGTGCCAGCAGCGGAACAGGGTTATTGGCTGAAGCTTTCTTT.

The chain recombines TRBV18 with TRBJ1-2; D call uncertain. The CDR3 spans 16 residues. The V gene's germline CDR1 is KGHSH and CDR2 LQKENI. Trimming removed 2 bases at V and 8 bases at J, with 21 bases between. CDR3 sequence reads: CASSPTTGIAAGGYTF. Written as DNA, the CDR3 is TGTGCCAGCTCACCAACAACGGGGATTGCCGCGGGAGGCTACACCTTC.

The genes are TRBV28 and TRBJ2-5; D may be TRBD1 (5 bases). The tail of the sequence fits TRBJ2-7 better, so the J call may be wrong. Germline assignment: CDR1 MDHEN and CDR2 SYDVKM. The CDR3 contains 12 residues. The CDR3 coding sequence is TGTGCCAGCACCACAGGAACCTACGAGCAGTACTTC. This sequence encodes CASTTGTYEQYF.

The chain has TRBV13 and TRBJ2-1; 8 nucleotides align to TRBD2. This CDR3 has 15 amino acids. J lost 7 bases, V lost 4 bases, and 9 bases had no gene match. CDR1 is PRHDT and CDR2 is FYEKMQ in the germline V gene (reference sequence). Here the CDR3 DNA reads TGTGCCAGCAGCTCCTCTAGCGGGCGGTCAAATGAGCAGTTCTTC. It encodes CASSSSSGRSNEQFF.

The rearrangement links TRBV6-6 to TRBJ2-3, with 7 bases fitting TRBD2. V dropped 5 bases and J dropped 0; count of bases not matched to a gene: 8. Germline assignment: CDR1 MNHNY and CDR2 SVGAGI (reference sequence). This CDR3 region has 16 residues. As DNA, the CDR3 is TGTGCCAGCAGTCACACACTAGCGATAAGCACAGATACGCAGTATTTT. This sequence encodes CASSHTLAISTDTQYF.

The chain recombines TRBV18 with TRBJ2-7, with D possibly matching TRBD1 (5 bases). V was trimmed by 6 bases and J by 2 bases, leaving 14 bases between them. CDR3 length equals 14 residues. Germline CDR1 KGHSH, CDR2 LQKENI. CDR3 DNA: TGTGCCAGCTCCCGCGGCCAGGGCCCCTACGAGCAGTACTTC. Translating it yields CASSRGQGPYEQYF.

A single count supports this clone. The rearrangement links TRBV7-9 to TRBJ1-6, with 9 positions matching TRBD1. The germline V gene has CDR1 SEHNR and CDR2 FQNEAQ (reference sequence). Germline trimming cut 4 bases from V and 8 bases from J; bases unmatched to any gene: 3. The CDR3 has 14 residues. The CDR3 sequence is CASSSTGGYSPLHF. The CDR3 DNA follows: TGTGCCAGCAGCTCGACAGGGGGTTATTCACCCCTCCACTTT.

In its sample, this clone was seen a few times. The rearrangement joins TRBV18 to TRBJ2-7, with 7 positions matching TRBD2. From germline, CDR1 is KGHSH and CDR2 LQKENI. The CDR3 covers 14 residues. The trim removed 1 base at V and 4 bases at J, leaving 4 bases unmatched. DNA for the CDR3: TGTGCCAGCTCACCACGGCGGGAGAGGTACGAGCAGTACTTC. Translated, it gives CASSPRRERYEQYF.

The rearrangement joins TRBV7-6 to TRBJ1-3, with 7 bases matching TRBD1. The CDR3 is 15 residues long. V trimming: 7 bases; J trimming: 4 bases; junction bases outside the gene matches: 10. CDR1 SGHVS and CDR2 FNYEAQ come from the germline V gene. The CDR3 DNA is TGTGCCAGCACCGAAGGGGGCGCAGCAGGAAACACCATATATTTT. It yields the protein CASTEGGAAGNTIYF.

The chain joins TRBV27 to TRBJ1-6, with D possibly being TRBD1 (5 bases). The CDR3 consists of 14 residues. Germline CDR1 reads MNHEY; CDR2 reads SMNVEV (reference sequence). Trimming cost V 1 base and J 14 bases, with 15 bases left between them. The CDR3 loop is CASSLWGTLAALHF. As DNA, the CDR3 is TGTGCCAGCAGTTTATGGGGCACCCTGGCTGCCCTCCACTTT.

This clone was detected once. The chain recombines TRBV7-9 with TRBJ2-7; perhaps TRBD1 as D (6 bases). Trimming removed 5 bases at V and 5 bases at J, with 19 bases between. The CDR3 covers 15 residues. Per germline, CDR1 SEHNR and CDR2 FQNEAQ (reference sequence). CDR3 nucleotides: TGTGCCAGCAGCCCCCGAAGGGGAAGGGACAACGAGCAGTACTTC. Its protein product is CASSPRRGRDNEQYF.

The gene calls are TRBV18 and TRBJ1-5; 8 positions match TRBD1. The CDR3 is 17 amino acids. J gave up 6 bases and V 2 bases, and 12 bases lay outside the gene matches. Germline CDR1 and CDR2: KGHSH and LQKENI. CDR3 bases: TGTGCCAGCTCACCAGGGCAGGGGGCGATCAGTGCTCAGCCCCAGCATTTT. Protein: CASSPGQGAISAQPQHF.

This chain uses TRBV2 with TRBJ2-7; 8 nucleotides line up with TRBD1. The CDR3 is 13 residues long. V dropped 4 bases and J dropped 6; count of bases not matched to a gene: 5. The germline V gene has CDR1 SNHLY and CDR2 FYNNEI. The CDR3 is CASSARGRGEQYF. The DNA for the CDR3 is TGTGCCAGCAGTGCCAGGGGGCGCGGCGAGCAGTACTTC.

The genes are TRBV28 and TRBJ1-2, with 11 bases matching TRBD1. V trimming: 6 bases; J trimming: 7 bases; junction bases outside the gene matches: 7. CDR3 size: 14 residues. Germline V gives CDR1 MDHEN, CDR2 SYDVKM. CDR3 in amino acids: CASSKDRGRRGYTF. The CDR3 DNA reads TGTGCCAGCAGCAAGGACAGGGGGCGGCGTGGCTACACCTTC.

The V and J genes are TRBV5-4 and TRBJ1-1; 9 nucleotides align to TRBD1. The CDR3 has 16 amino acids. Looked up from germline, CDR1 is SGHNT and CDR2 is YYREEE (reference sequence). Trimming at V came to 2 bases and at J to 5 bases, leaving 10 bases not matched to a gene. The chain's CDR3 is CASSLMTGGVRTEAFF. The CDR3 DNA is TGTGCCAGCAGCTTAATGACAGGGGGTGTTCGAACTGAAGCTTTCTTT.